This T cell receptor (beta chain) was recorded in a study of OX40 agonist ivuxolimab in advanced cancers. Study overall: Ivuxolimab, an antibody that agonizes OX40 (CD134), was administered to the patients. The dose of intravenous ivuxolimab that patients received every 2 weeks ranged from 0.01 to 10 mg/kg.

TCRdb's copy holds only in-frame clones and misses some; the assay was immunoSEQ multiplex PCR. The data hold roughly 64,000 clones, with around four fifths observed a single time. CDR1 and CDR2 from the germline V gene are SEHNR and FQNEAQ (reference sequence). This CDR3 is built from 17 residues. Trimming left V 4 bases short and J 4 bases short, with 23 bases between. This chain uses TRBV7-9 with TRBJ2-7, with D possibly TRBD1 on 6 matching bases. This sequence originates from an adult with an advanced solid tumor such as melanoma, head and neck, liver or kidney cancer. The material sequenced was CD4+ or CD8+ T cells sorted from blood, taken in a trial of the OX40 agonist ivuxolimab. CDR3 protein: CASSSLQGQTRFYEQYF. CDR3 DNA: TGTGCCAGCAGCTCCTTACAGGGTCAGACCAGATTTTACGAGCAGTACTTC. The entire variable domain, with the rest obtained from reference TRBV7-9 and TRBJ2-7, is as follows: DTGVSQNPRHKITKRGQNVTFRCDPISEHNRLYWYRQTLGQGPEFLTYFQNEAQLEKSRLLSDRFSAERPKGSFSTLEIQRTEQGDSAMYLCASSSLQGQTRFYEQYFGPGTRLTVT.